These T cell receptor beta chains were read from a single sample in a study of CD8 T cells in Susac syndrome. TCRdb passed the immunoSEQ multiplex PCR reads through MiXCR, listing each CDR3 protein once. The sample includes 150,000 or so distinct CDR3 sequences, 95% to 96% of them seen just once. The sample consisted of CD8+ T cells from PBMCs. These receptors originate from a human donor with multiple sclerosis. Each CDR3 is given with its conserved first and last residue. The order of the fields is J gene, D gene, clone size, V gene, CDR3 protein, CDR3 DNA. D genes are given only for firm matches. Clone size is stated in some rows and not others, as once, few, many or a class when expanded.

TRBJ2-5 TRBD1 NA TRBV20-1 CSASSGQGEETQYF TGCAGTGCTTCTTCTGGACAGGGAGAGGAGACCCAGTACTTC
TRBJ2-7 NA NA TRBV4-1 CASSFTPDYEQYF TGCGCCAGCAGCTTCACTCCGGACTACGAGCAGTACTTC
TRBJ1-1 NA few TRBV6-6 CASSVNTEAFF TGTGCCAGCAGTGTTAACACTGAAGCTTTCTTT
TRBJ1-2 NA NA TRBV20-1 CSARDWQGLYGYTF TGCAGTGCTAGAGATTGGCAGGGCCTCTATGGCTACACCTTC
TRBJ2-7 NA NA TRBV20-1 CSARGDRDLSLLSEQYF TGCAGTGCTAGAGGAGACCGGGACCTTAGCCTTTTGAGCGAGCAGTACTTC
TRBJ2-2 TRBD2 NA TRBV7-6 CASSLVLRGAAGELFF TGTGCCAGCAGCTTAGTTCTGCGGGGGGCTGCTGGGGAGCTGTTTTTT
TRBJ2-5 NA NA TRBV7-9 CAARGEETQYF TGTGCCGCGAGGGGGGAAGAGACCCAGTACTTC
TRBJ2-5 NA NA TRBV2 CASSERVGGTQETQYF TGTGCCAGCAGTGAAAGGGTAGGCGGCACTCAAGAGACCCAGTACTTC
TRBJ1-1 NA NA TRBV5-4 CASSLAYVEKEAFF TGTGCCAGCAGCTTGGCTTACGTCGAAAAAGAAGCTTTCTTT
TRBJ1-2 NA NA TRBV9 CASSEVSPSDRGYTF TGTGCCAGCAGCGAGGTTAGCCCCTCCGATCGTGGCTACACCTTC
TRBJ2-2 NA NA TRBV19 CASSLIQGPGELFF TGTGCCAGTAGTCTCATACAGGGACCCGGGGAGCTGTTTTTT
TRBJ2-5 TRBD2 once TRBV7-8 CASSFDSGVRQETQYF TGTGCCAGCAGCTTCGATAGCGGGGTGCGCCAAGAGACCCAGTACTTC
TRBJ2-5 NA NA TRBV14 CASSHPGLLLEETQYF TGTGCCAGCAGCCACCCGGGACTTCTACTGGAAGAGACCCAGTACTTC
TRBJ2-5 NA NA TRBV12-3/TRBV12-4 CASTGAGETQYF TGTGCCAGCACTGGGGCGGGAGAGACCCAGTACTTC
TRBJ2-1 TRBD1 few TRBV12-5 CASGRTGFRDEQFF TGTGCTAGTGGTAGGACAGGTTTTAGGGATGAGCAGTTCTTC
TRBJ2-5 TRBD1 once TRBV29-1 CSAMTGGILRETQYF TGCAGCGCTATGACAGGGGGCATCTTAAGAGAGACCCAGTACTTC
TRBJ2-2 NA once TRBV12-3/TRBV12-4 CASGAGAFPGELFF TGTGCCAGTGGTGCGGGGGCCTTCCCCGGGGAGCTGTTTTTT
TRBJ2-1 NA NA TRBV4-2 CASSQDWGKDEQFF TGTGCCAGCAGCCAAGATTGGGGGAAGGATGAGCAGTTCTTC
TRBJ2-5 NA NA TRBV6-5 CASIHSGGRRETQYF TGTGCCAGCATCCACTCAGGAGGGAGGAGGGAGACCCAGTACTTC
TRBJ2-1 NA NA TRBV20-1 CSARDTAPQFF TGCAGTGCTAGAGACACAGCTCCCCAGTTCTTC
TRBJ2-1 TRBD1 NA TRBV5-1 CASSWTGSLWNEQFF TGCGCCAGCAGCTGGACAGGTTCTTTGTGGAATGAGCAGTTCTTC